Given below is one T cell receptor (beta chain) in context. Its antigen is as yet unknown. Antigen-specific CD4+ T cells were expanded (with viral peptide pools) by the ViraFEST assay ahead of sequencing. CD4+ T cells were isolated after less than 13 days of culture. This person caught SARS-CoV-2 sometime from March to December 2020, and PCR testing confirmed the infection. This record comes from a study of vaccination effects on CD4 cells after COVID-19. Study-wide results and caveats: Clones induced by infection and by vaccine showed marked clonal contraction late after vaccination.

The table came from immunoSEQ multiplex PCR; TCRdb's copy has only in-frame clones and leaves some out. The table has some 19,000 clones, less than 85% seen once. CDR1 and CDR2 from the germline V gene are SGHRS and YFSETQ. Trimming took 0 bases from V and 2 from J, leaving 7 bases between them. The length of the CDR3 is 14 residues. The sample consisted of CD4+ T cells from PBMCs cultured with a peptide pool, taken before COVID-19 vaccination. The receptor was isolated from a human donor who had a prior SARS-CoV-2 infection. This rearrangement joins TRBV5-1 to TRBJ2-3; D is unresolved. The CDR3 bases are TGCGCCAGCAGCTTGGGGCTACCCACAGATACGCAGTATTTT. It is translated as CASSLGLPTDTQYF.